The 27 T cell receptor beta chains below were found in one sample sequenced in a study of cytotoxic CD8 clonotypes in ibrutinib-treated CLL. This table comes from immunoSEQ multiplex PCR, and its TCRdb copy is limited to in-frame clones, with some not included. Found here are about 76,000 clones, less than 85% of them singletons; the top ten hold about 36%. The material was PBMCs, obtained after 24 months of ibrutinib treatment. Receptor source: a human donor with chronic lymphocytic leukemia.

The rearrangement uses TRBV19 and TRBJ2-5; possible D gene TRBD1, 6 bases. The CDR3 consists of 16 residues. Trimming left V 5 bases short and J 5 bases short, with 21 bases between. Germline values: CDR1 LNHDA, CDR2 SQIVND (reference sequence). Here the CDR3 reads CASSPGQLWGRETQYF. In DNA form, the CDR3 reads TGTGCCAGTAGTCCTGGACAGTTGTGGGGACGGGAGACCCAGTACTTC. The full variable domain, in which reference TRBV19 and TRBJ2-5 provide the parts outside the CDR3, is DGGITQSPKYLFRKEGQNVTLSCEQNLNHDAMYWYRQDPGQGLRLIYYSQIVNDFQKGDIAEGYSVSREKKESFPLTVTSAQKNPTAFYLCASSPGQLWGRETQYFGPGTRLLVL.

The sample holds a few counts of this clone. This chain connects TRBV5-6 to TRBJ2-3, with D maybe TRBD2 (6 bases). The CDR3 totals 17 residues. With 1 base removed from V and 2 bases from J, the gap between germline ends came to 17 bases. Germline values: CDR1 SGHDT, CDR2 YYEEEE. CDR3 sequence: CASSLLTSPPSTDTQYF. As DNA, the CDR3 is TGTGCCAGCAGCTTGTTAACTAGCCCCCCCTCCACAGATACGCAGTATTTT.

The sample holds a few counts of this clone. The chain couples TRBV7-2 to TRBJ1-5; 7 bases are a match to TRBD1. The V and J ends lost 5 bases and 5 bases, in that order; junction bases with no gene match: 6. Germline lookup yields CDR1 SGHTA and CDR2 FQGNSA. CDR3 length: 14 residues. The CDR3, as DNA: TGTGCCAGCAGCCCTTGGGACAGAGATCAGCCCCAGCATTTT. This sequence encodes CASSPWDRDQPQHF.

This clone was counted a few times. The CDR3 is CAWGRQGWGTEAFF. As DNA, the CDR3 is TGTGCCTGGGGGAGACAGGGCTGGGGCACTGAAGCTTTCTTT. This chain links TRBV30 with TRBJ1-1; 7 positions agree with TRBD1. There are 14 residues in the CDR3. V lost 5 bases, J lost 4 bases, and 10 bases stayed unmatched. The germline gives CDR1 GTSNPN, CDR2 SVGIG (reference sequence).

The chain combines TRBV19 with TRBJ1-5, with D maybe TRBD1 (5 bases). The germline gives CDR1 LNHDA, CDR2 SQIVND (reference sequence). V lost 1 base, J lost 7 bases, and 11 bases lay in between. The CDR3 contains 14 residues. The CDR3 loop is CASSIGGRAQPQHF. CDR3 nucleotides: TGTGCCAGTAGTATAGGGGGCAGGGCGCAGCCCCAGCATTTT. Combining the CDR3 with reference TRBV19 and TRBJ1-5 gives the whole variable domain DGGITQSPKYLFRKEGQNVTLSCEQNLNHDAMYWYRQDPGQGLRLIYYSQIVNDFQKGDIAEGYSVSREKKESFPLTVTSAQKNPTAFYLCASSIGGRAQPQHFGDGTRLSIL.

This sequence joins TRBV7-6 and TRBJ1-3, with 7 bases fitting TRBD1. V lost 3 bases, J lost 4 bases, and 6 bases stayed unmatched. This CDR3 contains 15 residues. Germline-derived CDR1 and CDR2 are SGHVS and FNYEAQ. The CDR3 DNA sequence: TGTGCCAGCAGCTTCATTACAGGGGAAGGAAACACCATATATTTT. It translates to CASSFITGEGNTIYF.

The rearrangement joins TRBV9 to TRBJ2-1, with D perhaps given as TRBD1 or TRBD2 (6 bases each). The CDR3 consists of 15 residues. CDR1 and CDR2 from the germline V gene are SGDLS and YYNGEE. V was shortened by 4 bases and J by 0 bases, with 11 bases between the two germline ends. The CDR3 region is CASSPGARSYNEQFF. The CDR3 coding sequence is TGTGCCAGCAGCCCGGGGGCCCGCTCCTACAATGAGCAGTTCTTC. The full variable domain, rest sourced from reference TRBV9 and TRBJ2-1, is DSGVTQTPKHLITATGQRVTLRCSPRSGDLSVYWYQQSLDQGLQFLIQYYNGEERAKGNILERFSAQQFPDLHSELNLSSLELGDSALYFCASSPGARSYNEQFFGPGTRLTVL.

J is TRBJ2-6 and V is TRBV19; D ambiguous. CDR1 is LNHDA and CDR2 is SQIVND in the germline V gene (reference sequence). V was pared by 2 bases and J by 1 base, with 6 bases between. The CDR3 extends over 15 amino acids. Here the CDR3 reads CASSIPGSGANVLTF. CDR3 nucleotides: TGTGCCAGTAGTATACCCGGGTCTGGGGCCAACGTCCTGACTTTC.

The genes are TRBV10-3 and TRBJ2-5; D is unclear. Trimming took off 5 bases at V and 3 bases at J, with 10 bases between the two ends. Germline loops: CDR1 ENHRY, CDR2 SYGVKD. CDR3 length equals 13 residues. The CDR3 DNA reads TGTGCCATCAGTCAGGACCGAAAAGAGACCCAGTACTTC. As protein: CAISQDRKETQYF.

V gene TRBV6-4 combines with J gene TRBJ1-5; unclear D gene. CDR1 and CDR2 (germline): MRHNA, SNTAGT. Trimming took off 1 base at V and 2 bases at J, with 9 bases between the two ends. The CDR3 totals 15 residues. In DNA form, the CDR3 reads TGTGCCAGCAGTGACTTGGGGAAGGGCAATCAGCCCCAGCATTTT. It encodes CASSDLGKGNQPQHF.

This clone has a single count. The rearrangement uses TRBV6-5 and TRBJ1-4; D uncertain. Germline V lookup: CDR1 MNHEY, CDR2 SVGAGI. The length of the CDR3 is 13 residues. V was cut by 0 bases and J by 10 bases, with 9 bases left in between. The CDR3 sequence: CASSYSRIGKLFF. The CDR3 region has the DNA TGTGCCAGCAGTTACTCGAGGATAGGAAAACTGTTTTTT.

The chain uses TRBV5-6 and TRBJ2-3; D unclear. Germline CDR1 is SGHDT and CDR2 is YYEEEE. Trimming removed 6 bases at V and 5 bases at J, with 13 bases between. This CDR3 is built from 13 residues. In nucleotides, the CDR3 is TGTGCCAGCACCCCCAGGCTTCTAGATACGCAGTATTTT. This codes for CASTPRLLDTQYF.

The J gene is TRBJ2-5, the V gene TRBV6-5; 8 nucleotides line up with TRBD1. The J call may not be correct, given that the DNA end is closer to TRBJ2-7. The CDR3 runs to 15 residues. Germline CDR1 is MNHEY and CDR2 is SVGAGI. As DNA, the CDR3 is TGTGCCAGCAGTTACGGGACAGGAAAGACCTACGAGCAGTACTTC. Amino acids: CASSYGTGKTYEQYF.

This clone was picked up a small number of times. This chain uses TRBV2 with TRBJ1-2; D is unclear. V dropped 0 bases and J dropped 4 bases, with 12 bases sitting between them. CDR3 size: 15 residues. CDR1 and CDR2 (germline): SNHLY, FYNNEI. DNA for the CDR3: TGTGCCAGCAGTGAAGCGCATAGAGGCAGCTATGGCTACACCTTC. This gives the protein CASSEAHRGSYGYTF. The full variable domain, in which reference TRBV2 and TRBJ1-2 provide the parts outside the CDR3, is EPEVTQTPSHQVTQMGQEVILRCVPISNHLYFYWYRQILGQKVEFLVSFYNNEISEKSEIFDDQFSVERPDGSNFTLKIRSTKLEDSAMYFCASSEAHRGSYGYTFGSGTRLTVV.

The chain employs TRBV5-1 and TRBJ1-5; 9 bases fit TRBD1. The CDR3 is 16 amino acids. Germline V lookup: CDR1 SGHRS, CDR2 YFSETQ. J lost 9 bases, V lost 0 bases, and 10 bases had no gene match. The CDR3 DNA follows: TGCGCCAGCAGCTTGGCCCCGGGACAGGGTACAGGGCCCCAGCATTTT. Amino acids: CASSLAPGQGTGPQHF.

V and J are TRBV11-2 and TRBJ1-4, with a possible D match to TRBD1 (5 bases). Germline CDR1 is SGHAT and CDR2 is FQNNGV. With 4 bases removed from V and 5 bases from J, the gap between germline ends came to 11 bases. The CDR3 is 14 residues long. CDR3 in DNA: TGTGCCAGCAGCTGGGGGGGAACGAATGAAAAACTGTTTTTT. Its translation is CASSWGGTNEKLFF.

The chain joins TRBV30 to TRBJ1-2, with 9 bases matching TRBD1. Trimming cost V 1 base and J 4 bases; bases outside gene matches: 4. The CDR3 is made up of 14 amino acids. In germline, CDR1 is GTSNPN, CDR2 SVGIG (reference sequence). CDR3 bases: TGTGCCTGGAGTGCTTTGGACAGGGGCTATGGCTACACCTTC. Amino acid sequence: CAWSALDRGYGYTF.

The chain carries TRBV10-1 and TRBJ2-1, with TRBD2 matching 10 bases. With 6 bases clipped from V and 5 bases from J, the junction kept 4 bases outside the gene matches. Germline values: CDR1 WNHNN, CDR2 SYGVQD (reference sequence). CDR3 size: 14 residues. The CDR3 is CASSPGLANNEQFF. The CDR3 region has the DNA TGCGCCAGCAGCCCGGGACTAGCGAACAATGAGCAGTTCTTC.

The CDR3 DNA follows: TGTGCCAGCAGTCCCCGACTAGCCCCAAATGAGCAGTTCTTC. This encodes CASSPRLAPNEQFF. This sequence joins TRBV28 and TRBJ2-1; 7 positions agree with TRBD2. Unmatched junction bases numbered 8, after V lost 5 bases and J lost 7 bases. Germline assignment: CDR1 MDHEN and CDR2 SYDVKM. CDR3 length: 14 amino acids.

The chain links TRBV28 to TRBJ1-5; 7 bases are a match to TRBD1. The CDR3 is made up of 16 amino acids. From germline, CDR1 is MDHEN and CDR2 SYDVKM. V lost 6 bases and J lost 3; bases outside the gene matches: 11. The CDR3 DNA follows: TGTGCCAGCAGCCTACAGGGGCGGGGGTACAATCAGCCCCAGCATTTT. This sequence encodes CASSLQGRGYNQPQHF.

This sequence joins TRBV2 and TRBJ2-3; 7 bases are shared with TRBD2. The CDR3 sequence is 17 residues long. Trimming took 8 bases from V and 3 from J; bases not matched to a gene: 17. Germline CDR1 and CDR2: SNHLY and FYNNEI. Written as DNA, the CDR3 is TGTGCCAGCGGGGGTATTGCTGGCGGGAGTCGAACAGATACGCAGTATTTT. This sequence encodes CASGGIAGGSRTDTQYF.

A few counts support this clone. The rearrangement uses TRBV4-1 and TRBJ2-3, with TRBD1 identical over 9 bases. Germline V CDR1 and CDR2: MGHRA, YSYEKL. V was clipped by 0 bases and J by 6 bases; unmatched bases: 4. This CDR3 region has 15 residues. In DNA, the CDR3 is TGCGCCAGCAGCCAAGAGGGACAGGGTTTGGATACGCAGTATTTT. Its translation: CASSQEGQGLDTQYF.

This chain uses TRBV21-1 with TRBJ1-3. TRBV21-1 is a pseudogene locus. CDR3 length: 18 amino acids. The CDR3 sequence: CASSQKTKIGGSGNTIYF. CDR3 bases: TGTGCCAGCAGTCAAAAGACGAAGATCGGGGGGTCGGGAAACACCATATATTTT.

The chain carries TRBV7-9 and TRBJ2-5; TRBD2 agrees at 12 bases. The CDR3 is 13 residues long. V gave up 8 bases and J gave up 2 bases; unmatched junction bases: 0. The germline gives CDR1 SEHNR, CDR2 FQNEAQ (reference sequence). The CDR3 protein is CASGTSGQETQYF. Here the CDR3 DNA reads TGTGCCAGCGGGACTAGCGGGCAAGAGACCCAGTACTTC.

As regards this clone: Germline is not matched at one junction end, which may reflect a read error. The CDR3 sequence is CASSLDPSTADTQYF. CDR3 sequence (DNA): TGTGCTAGCAGCTTAGATCCTAGTACCGCAGATACGCAGTATTTT. The V and J genes are TRBV7-7 and TRBJ2-3; D gene ambiguous. The CDR3 sequence is 15 residues long. Germline V gene data show CDR1 as SSHAT and CDR2 as FNYEAQ (reference sequence).

The CDR3 nucleotides read TGTGCCAGCAGTTACACAGGTTCTAGCACAGATACGCAGTATTTT. Translation: CASSYTGSSTDTQYF. V usage is TRBV6-6 and J usage is TRBJ2-3, with a weak D call TRBD1 (5 bases). Germline CDR1 and CDR2: MNHNY and SVGAGI (reference sequence). The V and J ends lost 2 bases and 0 bases respectively, with 9 bases between them. The CDR3 length is 15 residues.

This chain links TRBV7-2 with TRBJ2-1, with 11 bases matching TRBD1. The CDR3 is 14 amino acids. Germline CDR1 reads SGHTA; CDR2 reads FQGNSA. Losses at the gene ends were 5 bases for V and 14 bases for J; bases not matched to a gene: 11. CDR3 sequence: CASSPGQGAPKEFF. DNA for the CDR3: TGTGCCAGCAGCCCAGGACAGGGGGCGCCCAAGGAGTTCTTC.